This T cell receptor (beta chain) was profiled in a study of metastatic and nonmetastatic thyroid tumors. For the study at large: Samples came from malignant and benign thyroid patients, and repertoires were compared across blood and tumor or nodule tissue.

A word on this clone: Its antigen remains unknown. Just one base apart from a much larger clone, this may be a read error.

Study-wide results and limits: A significant increase in TCR beta diversity was reportedly seen in malignant thyroid tumors relative to benign nodules, in blood and tumor.

TCRdb re-called clones via MiXCR from the PCR reads. The sample lists about 31,000 clones; roughly a fifth were seen once. Patients underwent thyroid surgery, and none had received any treatment before it. Germline V gene sequence: CDR1 ENHRY, CDR2 SYGVKD. This CDR3 region has 15 residues. The trim removed 3 bases at V and 4 bases at J, leaving 5 bases unmatched. The specimen was blood. The chain couples TRBV10-3 to TRBJ1-4; TRBD1 aligns across 7 bases. This receptor was taken from a female donor with papillary thyroid cancer or a benign thyroid nodule (not recorded which). Some clones in this sample may be carry-over from other donors' samples. The CDR3 loop is CAISDQQGYNEKLFF. The CDR3 DNA reads as TGTGCCATCAGTGACCAACAGGGGTATAATGAAAAACTGTTTTTT.